Detailed here is one TCR beta chain. The specificity of this receptor is unknown. Base qualities were left out, and no much larger clone turns up one base away. V trim: 6 bases; J trim: 8 bases; unmatched bases: 10. Reading the germline V gene gives CDR1 MNHEY and CDR2 SVGAGI. The CDR3 starts with the cysteine, ends with the phenylalanine, and has 15 residues. Only the CDR3 DNA is retained, 45 bases long and in frame from the first base. This sample is part of a study of OX40 agonist ivuxolimab in advanced cancers. Describing the broader study: Ivuxolimab, which targeted the costimulatory receptor OX40 (CD134), was an agonistic, fully human IgG2 monoclonal antibody. Intravenous ivuxolimab was administered to patients every 2 weeks at six dose levels: 0.01, 0.1, 0.3, 1.5, 3 and 10 mg/kg. Of the roughly 54 dose-escalation patients, hepatocellular carcinoma was present in approximately 20, melanoma in approximately 15, renal cell carcinoma in 9 and head and neck cancer in 9. In the dose-escalation cohort, around four fifths of patients were male, and the mean age was approximately 60 years with a range of about 20 to 80. Patients were allowed to have had prior anti-PD-1, anti-PD-L1 or anti-CTLA-4 therapy, and 40% of the dose-escalation patients had been treated with checkpoint inhibitors. Partial responses occurred in three dose-escalation patients: two with cutaneous melanoma and one with hepatocellular carcinoma. The purpose of peripheral TCRbeta sequencing was to test whether ivuxolimab changed TCR sequence diversity and led to clonal T-cell expansion. The paper reports the monotherapy dose-escalation portion (N of about 50 patients) of the phase I ivuxolimab trial.

General findings and caveats noted by the study authors: Low levels of normalized T-cell clonal expansion were also seen in some patients who did not respond. At doses of 0.1 to 3.0 mg/kg, clonal expansion of both CD4+ and CD8+ T cells in blood was seen between baseline and week 6. Partial responders in the 0.1-3.0 mg/kg groups had among the lowest normalized peripheral clonal expansion, especially among CD8+ T cells. After ivuxolimab, more expanded clones were found on average in CD8+ T cells than in CD4+ T cells. Which antigens the clonally expanded peripheral T cells were specific for was not determined.

Patients with autoimmune disease history or receiving systemic immunosuppression were excluded from the trial. Peripheral blood for TCR sequencing was collected from all dose cohorts at baseline, on cycle 4 day 1, and on cycle 7 day 1. The samples were taken from a phase I, first-in-human, multicenter, open-label dose-escalation trial of ivuxolimab. Adults with locally advanced or metastatic melanoma, renal cell carcinoma, hepatocellular carcinoma or head and neck squamous cell carcinoma were enrolled in the trial. Before TCR sequencing, CD4+ T cells and CD8+ T cells from peripheral blood were sorted into separate populations. Genomic DNA was isolated from the sorted cells so that the TCRbeta CDR3 region could be sequenced. The immunoSEQ Assay was used for sequencing of TCRbeta CDR3 regions. The immuneACCESS repertoire file appears here via TCRdb, limited to in-frame rearrangements. These files lack a portion of the clones; in checked studies, under half of the deficit traces to unresolved V genes, and the cause of the others is not known. The sample table holds about 58,000 clones, of which just over 85% were seen once. In total, the top ten clones hold around 0.91% of the sample.

This sequence uses TRBV6-5 and TRBJ1-4, with 9 bases aligning to TRBD1. This receptor was taken from an adult with an advanced solid tumor such as melanoma, head and neck, liver or kidney cancer. The sample consisted of CD4+ or CD8+ T cells sorted from blood, taken in a trial of the OX40 agonist ivuxolimab. The CDR3 protein: CASRQQGARNEKLFF. The nucleotide sequence reads TGTGCCAGCAGGCAACAGGGGGCCCGGAACGAAAAACTGTTTTTT.